Below, 27 T cell receptor beta chains from the same sample are listed, as sequenced in a study of blood T cell repertoires in COVID-19. Clones were sequenced by immunoSEQ multiplex PCR, and TCRdb holds only the in-frame ones, with some missing. The repertoire has roughly 200,000 clones, roughly 88% of them found once; the top ten carry 15% to 20%. The sequencing sample was made of peripheral blood. The origin of the receptors is a man between 45 and 60 years old with COVID-19, enrolled during active disease.

In regard to this clone: This may come from a read error, since a much larger clone is one base off. The V and J genes are TRBV7-2 and TRBJ2-7, with TRBD1 matching 9 bases. V trimming: 4 bases; J trimming: 2 bases; junction bases outside the gene matches: 3. This CDR3 has 14 amino acids. Germline assignment: CDR1 SGHTA and CDR2 FQGNSA. CDR3 region: CASSSGTGTYEQYF. The CDR3 DNA reads TGTGCCAGCAGCTCCGGGACAGGGACCTACGAGCAGTACTTC.

The chain is built from TRBV5-6 and TRBJ2-3; no clear D gene. Trimming cost V 3 bases and J 6 bases, with 8 bases left between them. Germline V gives CDR1 SGHDT, CDR2 YYEEEE. This CDR3 spans 12 amino acids. The CDR3 nucleotides read TGTGCCAGCAGCTCCTCCCGGGATACGCAGTATTTT. Translated, it gives CASSSSRDTQYF.

Of note for this clone: Other DNA sequences in this specimen translate into the identical CDR3. The rearrangement joins TRBV28 to TRBJ1-5; 8 bases are shared with TRBD1. Germline V lookup: CDR1 MDHEN, CDR2 SYDVKM. With 4 bases clipped from V and 1 base from J, the junction kept 3 bases outside the gene matches. This CDR3 region has 15 residues. The CDR3, as DNA: TGTGCCAGCAGTTCCGGACAGGGAAGCAATCAGCCCCAGCATTTT. It translates to CASSSGQGSNQPQHF.

CDR3 region: CASTNYEQYF. For the CDR3, the DNA is TGTGCCAGCACCAACTACGAGCAGTACTTC. The chain carries TRBV6-5 and TRBJ2-7, with D unresolved. Between the trimmed V and J ends, which lost 7 bases and 3 bases, there was a span of 4 bases. CDR3 length equals 10 residues. The germline V gene has CDR1 MNHEY and CDR2 SVGAGI.

This chain joins TRBV5-1 and TRBJ2-7, with 9 bases identical to TRBD2. This CDR3 spans 15 amino acids. Germline CDR1 reads SGHRS; CDR2 reads YFSETQ. Germline trimming cut 5 bases from V and 3 bases from J; bases unmatched to any gene: 9. CDR3 DNA sequence: TGCGCCAGCAGGTACGGACTAGCGTCCAACTACGAGCAGTACTTC. Its translation: CASRYGLASNYEQYF.

The rearrangement joins TRBV18 to TRBJ2-7, with 7 positions matching TRBD1. This CDR3 has 14 residues. The ends lost 2 bases at V and 5 bases at J; junction bases unmatched: 6. In germline, CDR1 is KGHSH, CDR2 LQKENI. The CDR3 DNA follows: TGTGCCAGCTCACCATTGACAGGGAATAACGAGCAGTACTTC. The encoded protein is CASSPLTGNNEQYF.

This chain links TRBV7-9 with TRBJ2-7, with TRBD2 matching over 7 bases. From germline, CDR1 is SEHNR and CDR2 FQNEAQ (reference sequence). The ends lost 5 bases at V and 1 base at J; junction bases unmatched: 11. CDR3 length: 16 amino acids. The DNA of the CDR3 is TGTGCCAGCAGCCCAGGGCGGCTAGCGGATTCCTACGAGCAGTACTTC. Amino acid sequence: CASSPGRLADSYEQYF.

The genes are TRBV3-1 (or the pseudogene TRBV3-2) and TRBJ1-2; a possible D gene is TRBD1 (6 bases). CDR3 length: 15 amino acids. CDR1 is LGHDT, CDR2 YNNKEL, per germline (reference sequence). Deletions cut 4 bases from V and 4 bases from J, with 16 bases between. The CDR3 bases are TGTGCCAGCAGCCTGGGACAAAGTGGGACCTATGGCTACACCTTC. Translation gives CASSLGQSGTYGYTF.

The chain is built from TRBV7-9 and TRBJ1-4; no definite D call. V gave up 5 bases and J gave up 4 bases, with 8 bases separating them. The germline gives CDR1 SEHNR, CDR2 FQNEAQ (reference sequence). The CDR3 has 13 residues. CDR3 coding DNA: TGTGCCAGCAGCCTCGACATTAATGAAAAACTGTTTTTT. Its translation is CASSLDINEKLFF. Full variable domain (rest looked up from reference TRBV7-9 and TRBJ1-4): DTGVSQNPRHKITKRGQNVTFRCDPISEHNRLYWYRQTLGQGPEFLTYFQNEAQLEKSRLLSDRFSAERPKGSFSTLEIQRTEQGDSAMYLCASSLDINEKLFFGSGTQLSVL.

In DNA form, the CDR3 reads TGTGCCAGCAGCCCCGCAGGGGACTATGGCTACACCTTC. This translates into CASSPAGDYGYTF. V usage is TRBV14 and J usage is TRBJ1-2, with D perhaps matching TRBD1 (6 bases). CDR1 SGHDN and CDR2 FVKESK come from the germline V gene. The CDR3 is 13 residues long. V was pared by 4 bases and J by 3 bases, with 9 bases between.

The chain's CDR3 is CASSPSGTGGIEQFF. Here the CDR3 DNA reads TGTGCCAGCAGCCCATCCGGGACAGGGGGCATTGAGCAGTTCTTC. This sequence joins TRBV7-8 and TRBJ2-1, with 12 bases that match TRBD1. This CDR3 region has 15 residues. Germline lookup yields CDR1 SGHVS and CDR2 FQNEAQ. Trimming took 5 bases from V and 9 from J; bases not matched to a gene: 8.

This chain links TRBV7-2 with TRBJ1-1; D gene uncertain. The CDR3 spans 14 residues. Trimming shortened V by 3 bases and J by 5 bases, and 13 bases separated the two germline ends. CDR1 and CDR2 (germline): SGHTA, FQGNSA. The CDR3 coding sequence is TGTGCCAGCAGCTTTCGCTCAAGAGGAACTGAAGCTTTCTTT. It specifies CASSFRSRGTEAFF.

The chain has TRBV28 and TRBJ2-5; 12 bases fit TRBD2. This CDR3 region has 16 residues. J was trimmed by 5 bases and V by 5 bases; bases with no gene match: 9. CDR1 and CDR2 from the germline V gene are MDHEN and SYDVKM. CDR3: CASSLLAGGLVETQYF. The CDR3 nucleotides are TGTGCCAGCAGTCTGCTAGCGGGGGGGTTAGTTGAGACCCAGTACTTC.

The rearrangement uses TRBV4-1 and TRBJ2-3; 8 positions agree with TRBD2. The junction had 19 bases not matched to a gene; V was cut back by 2 bases and J by 6 bases. The germline V gene has CDR1 MGHRA and CDR2 YSYEKL. The CDR3 consists of 19 residues. This CDR3 reads CASSQREWAGGHVADTQYF. The CDR3 DNA is TGCGCCAGCAGCCAACGGGAATGGGCGGGGGGCCACGTCGCGGATACGCAGTATTTT.

The chain joins TRBV12-3 or TRBV12-4 to TRBJ2-3; no firm D call. The V gene lost 5 bases and the J gene lost 6 bases, with 12 bases spanning the gap. The CDR3 covers 13 residues. CDR3 DNA: TGTGCCAGCAGTCCCTCAGGCGCGGATACGCAGTATTTT. Its protein product is CASSPSGADTQYF.

This clone appeared once. The chain couples TRBV5-1 to TRBJ2-3; TRBD2 matches 13 bases. The germline V gene has CDR1 SGHRS and CDR2 YFSETQ. The junction had 10 bases not matched to a gene; V was cut back by 0 bases and J by 6 bases. This CDR3 comprises 18 residues. The DNA for the CDR3 is TGCGCCAGCAGCTTGGGCGGTGGACTAGCGGGGGTATCTGATACGCAGTATTTT. Translation: CASSLGGGLAGVSDTQYF.

This chain links TRBV5-1 with TRBJ1-3; D may be TRBD1 (6 bases). V was clipped by 4 bases and J by 0 bases, with 14 bases between them. This CDR3 region has 16 residues. Germline assignment: CDR1 SGHRS and CDR2 YFSETQ. Here the CDR3 DNA reads TGCGCCAGCAGCCAGCGTACAGGGTTCTCTGGAAACACCATATATTTT. Its protein product is CASSQRTGFSGNTIYF.

The chain combines TRBV19 with TRBJ2-2; D remains unclear. Deletions cut 5 bases from V and 7 bases from J, with 17 bases between. Germline V lookup: CDR1 LNHDA, CDR2 SQIVND (reference sequence). This CDR3 has 15 residues. The DNA for the CDR3 is TGTGCCAGTAGTCAGGTGGTTGGGTTGCACGGGGAGCTGTTTTTT. Its translation: CASSQVVGLHGELFF.

This chain uses TRBV11-2 with TRBJ1-1; TRBD1 is a possible D gene (6 bases). V shed 8 bases and J shed 0 bases, with 10 bases lying between them. This CDR3 region has 13 residues. CDR1 and CDR2 (germline): SGHAT, FQNNGV. The CDR3 protein is CASGGGMNTEAFF. For the CDR3, the DNA is TGTGCCAGCGGCGGGGGCATGAACACTGAAGCTTTCTTT.

The gene calls are TRBV2 and TRBJ2-4; D might be TRBD2 (7 bases). The CDR3 consists of 15 residues. V shed 1 base and J shed 4 bases, with 11 bases lying between them. The V gene's germline CDR1 is SNHLY and CDR2 FYNNEI. The CDR3 spells CASSEVGGGKNIQYF. The CDR3 DNA is TGTGCCAGCAGTGAAGTGGGAGGGGGGAAAAACATTCAGTACTTC.

The chain has TRBV19 and TRBJ2-1, with 13 bases that match TRBD2. The ends lost 9 bases at V and 12 bases at J; junction bases unmatched: 17. The CDR3 spans 16 residues. Germline values: CDR1 LNHDA, CDR2 SQIVND (reference sequence). The CDR3 DNA reads TGTGCCAGCACTCCCTTGACTAGCGGGAGGTCCCGCAGGCAGTTCTTC. Translating gives CASTPLTSGRSRRQFF.

Here the CDR3 reads CASSEFRGTSGGDNEQFF. In DNA form, the CDR3 reads TGTGCCAGCAGTGAATTTAGGGGGACTAGCGGGGGAGACAATGAGCAGTTCTTC. This chain joins TRBV6-1 and TRBJ2-1, with 14 positions matching TRBD2. After removal of 2 bases from V and 5 bases from J, the junction contained 8 bases not matched to a gene. CDR3 length equals 18 residues. Germline V gene sequence: CDR1 MNHNS, CDR2 SASEGT.

The chain is built from TRBV11-1 and TRBJ2-2, with 9 bases that match TRBD1. The CDR3 runs 15 residues. The ends lost 3 bases at V and 5 bases at J; junction bases unmatched: 4. Germline loops: CDR1 SGHAT, CDR2 FQDESV (reference sequence). CDR3 nucleotides: TGTGCCAGCAGCTTGGACAGGGGTGTTACCGGGGAGCTGTTTTTT. It is translated as CASSLDRGVTGELFF. Full variable domain (outside the CDR3, taken from reference TRBV11-1 and TRBJ2-2): EAEVAQSPRYKITEKSQAVAFWCDPISGHATLYWYRQILGQGPELLVQFQDESVVDDSQLPKDRFSAERLKGVDSTLKIQPAELGDSAMYLCASSLDRGVTGELFFGEGSRLTVL.

V gene TRBV7-6 combines with J gene TRBJ2-3; 7 bases fit TRBD2. The V and J ends lost 3 bases and 2 bases, in that order; junction bases with no gene match: 5. Germline CDR1 is SGHVS and CDR2 is FNYEAQ. The CDR3 contains 15 residues. The CDR3 reads CASSLRAGITDTQYF. The CDR3 DNA sequence: TGTGCCAGCAGCTTGAGAGCGGGGATCACAGATACGCAGTATTTT.

This clone was observed once. V gene TRBV9 combines with J gene TRBJ2-1, with D uncertain. From germline, CDR1 is SGDLS and CDR2 YYNGEE. The CDR3 has 14 amino acids. V was shortened by 0 bases and J by 9 bases, with 13 bases between the two germline ends. The CDR3 loop reads CASSVAATTSEQFF. The CDR3 DNA is TGTGCCAGCAGCGTAGCGGCTACGACTTCTGAGCAGTTCTTC.

The V call is TRBV25-1, the J call TRBJ2-3; 8 bases map to TRBD2. CDR1 and CDR2 (germline): MGHDK, SYGVNS. The trim removed 6 bases at V and 1 base at J, leaving 0 bases unmatched. There are 13 residues in the CDR3. The DNA for the CDR3 is TGTGCCAGCAGAGCGGGAGGCACAGATACGCAGTATTTT. Translating gives CASRAGGTDTQYF.

The chain combines TRBV28 with TRBJ1-2; D is possibly TRBD1 (5 bases). This CDR3 is 14 amino acids long. V was trimmed by 3 bases and J by 6 bases, leaving 14 bases between them. Germline V gene sequence: CDR1 MDHEN, CDR2 SYDVKM. DNA of the CDR3: TGTGCCAGCAGTTTGGGACTTGGGTCCAATGGCTACACCTTC. Translation: CASSLGLGSNGYTF.